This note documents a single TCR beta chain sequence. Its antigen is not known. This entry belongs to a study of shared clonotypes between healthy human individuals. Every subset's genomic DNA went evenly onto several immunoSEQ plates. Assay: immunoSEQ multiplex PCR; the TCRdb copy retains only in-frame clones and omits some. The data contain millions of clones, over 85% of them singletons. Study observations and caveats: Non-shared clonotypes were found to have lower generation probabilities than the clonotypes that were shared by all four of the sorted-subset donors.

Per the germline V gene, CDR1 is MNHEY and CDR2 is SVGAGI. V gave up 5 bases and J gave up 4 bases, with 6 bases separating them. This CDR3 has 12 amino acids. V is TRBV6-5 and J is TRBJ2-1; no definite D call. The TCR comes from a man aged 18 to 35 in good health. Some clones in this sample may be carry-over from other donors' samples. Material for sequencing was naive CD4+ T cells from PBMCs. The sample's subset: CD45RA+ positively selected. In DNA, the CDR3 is TGTGCCAGCAGTACACCGTACAATGAGCAGTTCTTC. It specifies CASSTPYNEQFF.